This entry lists 21 T cell receptor beta chains sequenced from one sample in a study of OX40 agonist ivuxolimab in advanced cancers. Assay: immunoSEQ multiplex PCR; the TCRdb copy retains only in-frame clones and omits some. The data contain several thousand clones, about 88% of them singletons. Specimen: CD4+ or CD8+ T cells sorted from blood, collected in a trial of the OX40 agonist ivuxolimab. The receptor source for this set is an adult with an advanced solid tumor such as melanoma, head and neck, liver or kidney cancer.

This chain joins TRBV27 and TRBJ1-5; possible D gene TRBD1, 5 bases. This CDR3 is built from 11 residues. Per the germline V gene, CDR1 is MNHEY and CDR2 is SMNVEV (reference sequence). V lost 8 bases and J lost 9, with 11 bases in between. CDR3 residues: CASGRAGPQHF. The CDR3, as DNA: TGTGCCAGCGGCAGGGCAGGGCCCCAGCATTTT.

The chain is built from TRBV10-1 and TRBJ2-2; D perhaps matches TRBD1 (6 bases). This CDR3 has 16 amino acids. CDR1 is WNHNN and CDR2 is SYGVQD in the germline V gene (reference sequence). V lost 2 bases and J lost 4, with 14 bases in between. In DNA form, the CDR3 reads TGCGCCAGCAGTGAGCAGAGGGGGATTGGCACCGGGGAGCTGTTTTTT. Amino acid sequence: CASSEQRGIGTGELFF.

This sequence joins TRBV11-1 and TRBJ1-3; no clear D gene. The germline V gene encodes CDR1 SGHAT and CDR2 FQDESV (reference sequence). V was shortened by 5 bases and J by 3 bases, with 5 bases between the two germline ends. The CDR3 has 12 amino acids. This chain's CDR3 is CASSLVGNTIYF. Written as DNA, the CDR3 is TGTGCCAGCAGCCTCGTTGGAAACACCATATATTTT. Full variable domain (remainder filled in from reference TRBV11-1 and TRBJ1-3): EAEVAQSPRYKITEKSQAVAFWCDPISGHATLYWYRQILGQGPELLVQFQDESVVDDSQLPKDRFSAERLKGVDSTLKIQPAELGDSAMYLCASSLVGNTIYFGEGSWLTVV.

The chain links TRBV10-3 to TRBJ1-1; TRBD1 matches at 8 bases. The CDR3 is 17 residues long. The junction had 7 bases not matched to a gene; V was cut back by 0 bases and J by 1 base. Germline V gene lookup returns CDR1 ENHRY and CDR2 SYGVKD. The CDR3 here is CAISESFSGTGNTEAFF. Here the CDR3 DNA reads TGTGCCATCAGTGAGTCTTTTTCCGGGACAGGGAACACTGAAGCTTTCTTT.

This clone was seen a few times. The chain employs TRBV28 and TRBJ2-1; D may be TRBD2 (6 bases). This CDR3 is built from 16 residues. Germline V gene sequence: CDR1 MDHEN, CDR2 SYDVKM. V gave up 2 bases and J gave up 8 bases, with 19 bases separating them. As DNA, the CDR3 is TGTGCCAGCAGTTTACCTGGGACGGCGGGGTTCGATGAGCAGTTCTTC. This gives the protein CASSLPGTAGFDEQFF.

The chain couples TRBV28 to TRBJ1-6, with D possibly matching TRBD1 (5 bases). The CDR3 spans 15 residues. V lost 6 bases and J 3 bases, leaving 12 bases between the germline ends. Germline V CDR1 and CDR2: MDHEN, SYDVKM. The CDR3 here is CASRATGLYNSPLHF. The CDR3 coding sequence is TGTGCCAGCAGAGCAACAGGCCTCTATAATTCACCCCTCCACTTT.

The V and J genes are TRBV27 and TRBJ2-5; 10 bases are a match to TRBD1. Germline V gives CDR1 MNHEY, CDR2 SMNVEV (reference sequence). The CDR3 loop spans 16 amino acids. The V segment lost 7 bases and the J segment 4 bases; nucleotides outside the gene matches: 12. Here the CDR3 reads CASTALRTGGRETQYF. The CDR3 DNA reads as TGTGCCAGCACCGCACTAAGGACAGGGGGTCGAGAGACCCAGTACTTC.

The chain carries TRBV6-4 and TRBJ1-2, with 10 bases identical to TRBD1. Germline-derived CDR1 and CDR2 are MRHNA and SNTAGT. The CDR3 spans 13 residues. With V trimmed by 6 bases and J by 3 bases, 1 base remained unmatched. The CDR3 spells CASRGQGDYGYTF. Here the CDR3 DNA reads TGTGCCAGCAGAGGACAGGGGGACTATGGCTACACCTTC.

This chain connects TRBV28 to TRBJ1-2, with TRBD1 matching over 10 bases. The CDR3 runs 16 residues. From germline, CDR1 is MDHEN and CDR2 SYDVKM. With V trimmed by 6 bases and J by 4 bases, 11 bases remained unmatched. The CDR3 region is CASRTDRGDSGYGYTF. The CDR3 DNA reads TGTGCCAGCAGGACGGACAGGGGGGATTCAGGCTATGGCTACACCTTC.

The chain couples TRBV7-2 to TRBJ1-2, with TRBD1 as a possible D gene (5 bases). The CDR3 spans 14 residues. With 0 bases removed from V and 3 bases from J, the gap between germline ends came to 8 bases. The germline CDR1 and CDR2 sequences are SGHTA and FQGNSA. The CDR3 loop is CASSLAIGDYGYTF. The CDR3, as DNA: TGTGCCAGCAGCTTAGCTATAGGGGACTATGGCTACACCTTC.

This chain joins TRBV28 and TRBJ1-1; D call uncertain. The CDR3 runs to 14 residues. The V end was cut by 2 bases, the J end by 1 base, with 8 bases between. Germline assignment: CDR1 MDHEN and CDR2 SYDVKM. As DNA, the CDR3 is TGTGCCAGCAGTTTACTAAATGAGAACACTGAAGCTTTCTTT. Protein: CASSLLNENTEAFF.

The V gene is TRBV27, the J gene TRBJ2-6; D unresolved. V lost 6 bases and J lost 0, with 27 bases in between. The germline V gene encodes CDR1 MNHEY and CDR2 SMNVEV (reference sequence). The CDR3 runs 21 residues. The CDR3 is CASSPIRPTSLHSSGANVLTF. CDR3 nucleotides: TGTGCCAGCAGCCCCATTCGGCCAACATCCCTACATAGCTCTGGGGCCAACGTCCTGACTTTC.

This clone showed up just a few times. The chain employs TRBV27 and TRBJ1-2; D not resolved. This CDR3 comprises 13 residues. Germline V gene lookup returns CDR1 MNHEY and CDR2 SMNVEV (reference sequence). Trimming took 5 bases from V and 3 from J, leaving 10 bases between them. The chain's CDR3 is CASSAQTDYGYTF. The CDR3 bases are TGTGCCAGCAGTGCCCAGACGGACTATGGCTACACCTTC.

CDR3 DNA sequence: TGCGCCAGCAGTGTGAGCGGGAGAGGGTATGAGCAGTTCTTC. Encoded protein: CASSVSGRGYEQFF. The V and J genes are TRBV5-1 and TRBJ2-1, with 8 bases fitting TRBD2. This CDR3 has 14 amino acids. J was trimmed by 8 bases and V by 5 bases; bases with no gene match: 9. Germline CDR1 SGHRS, CDR2 YFSETQ. The variable domain in full, completed from reference TRBV5-1 and TRBJ2-1, reads KAGVTQTPRYLIKTRGQQVTLSCSPISGHRSVSWYQQTPGQGLQFLFEYFSETQRNKGNFPGRFSGRQFSNSRSEMNVSTLELGDSALYLCASSVSGRGYEQFFGPGTRLTVL.

V usage is TRBV11-1 and J usage is TRBJ2-7, with 10 bases aligning to TRBD2. CDR3 length: 16 amino acids. The V and J ends lost 1 base and 7 bases, in that order; junction bases with no gene match: 10. Germline V lookup: CDR1 SGHAT, CDR2 FQDESV (reference sequence). The CDR3 loop reads CASSLEASGSPWEQYF. The CDR3 DNA reads TGTGCCAGCAGCTTAGAGGCTAGCGGGAGCCCATGGGAGCAGTACTTC.

This clone has a handful of counts. The V and J genes are TRBV6-5 and TRBJ2-2; D unclear. Trimming pared 2 bases from V and 6 bases from J, leaving 4 bases between. There are 12 residues in the CDR3. Germline values: CDR1 MNHEY, CDR2 SVGAGI. Written as DNA, the CDR3 is TGTGCCAGCAGTTACGGGGCCGGGGAGCTGTTTTTT. It codes for CASSYGAGELFF.

The genes are TRBV6-1 and TRBJ1-3, with 11 bases aligning to TRBD1. V was pared by 3 bases and J by 3 bases, with 4 bases of the junction left unmatched. The CDR3 totals 16 residues. Germline CDR1 MNHNS, CDR2 SASEGT. CDR3 DNA sequence: TGTGCCAGCAGTGACGGGACAGGGGGTTTTGGAAACACCATATATTTT. Its protein is CASSDGTGGFGNTIYF.

The chain recombines TRBV19 with TRBJ1-1, with unresolved D. The V end was cut by 3 bases, the J end by 7 bases, with 6 bases between. Germline V gene lookup returns CDR1 LNHDA and CDR2 SQIVND (reference sequence). This CDR3 spans 11 amino acids. As DNA, the CDR3 is TGTGCCAGTAGTATTTTTAATGAAGCTTTCTTT. Translation: CASSIFNEAFF.

This chain connects TRBV11-2 to TRBJ2-7; D remains ambiguous. With 2 bases removed from V and 3 bases from J, the gap between germline ends came to 11 bases. CDR1 and CDR2 from the germline V gene are SGHAT and FQNNGV. The length of the CDR3 is 14 residues. The CDR3 DNA sequence: TGTGCCAGCAGCTTAAGGGCAAGGGACTACGAGCAGTACTTC. Translating it yields CASSLRARDYEQYF.

This clone was seen just once. This rearrangement joins TRBV14 to TRBJ2-7, with D perhaps matching TRBD2 (6 bases). V dropped 3 bases and J dropped 4 bases, with 16 bases sitting between them. This CDR3 is built from 15 residues. Germline values: CDR1 SGHDN, CDR2 FVKESK. The DNA for the CDR3 is TGTGCCAGCAGCCAGGAGGGAGCGCTCATATACGAGCAGTACTTC. Protein sequence: CASSQEGALIYEQYF.

The chain is built from TRBV27 and TRBJ1-1; possibly TRBD1 for D (5 bases). CDR1 MNHEY and CDR2 SMNVEV come from the germline V gene (reference sequence). CDR3 length: 14 residues. The ends were cut back, 3 bases at V and 4 bases at J, with 12 bases in the middle. The CDR3 region is CASSFLPGGTEAFF. For the CDR3, the DNA is TGTGCCAGCAGTTTCCTGCCCGGGGGCACTGAAGCTTTCTTT.